This TCR beta chain was sequenced in a study of blood T cell repertoires in COVID-19. Study background: T cells, B-cell-depleted T cells, or PBMCs provided the cDNA or gDNA that served as material.

The CDR3 contains 13 residues. The V gene end was trimmed by 6 bases and the J gene end by 4 bases; junction bases not matched to a gene: 5. Germline-derived CDR1 and CDR2 are MDHEN and SYDVKM. This clone was recorded once. The data were produced by immunoSEQ multiplex PCR, yet TCRdb's version contains in-frame clones alone and is incomplete. Among about 170,000 clones listed, 83% were seen once. This sequence joins TRBV28 and TRBJ1-2; 7 bases fit TRBD1. This TCR was recovered from a woman aged 80 or over with acute or convalescent COVID-19. The sample was peripheral blood. As DNA, the CDR3 is TGTGCCAGCAGACTCGACAGGGCCTATGGCTACACCTTC. It yields the protein CASRLDRAYGYTF.